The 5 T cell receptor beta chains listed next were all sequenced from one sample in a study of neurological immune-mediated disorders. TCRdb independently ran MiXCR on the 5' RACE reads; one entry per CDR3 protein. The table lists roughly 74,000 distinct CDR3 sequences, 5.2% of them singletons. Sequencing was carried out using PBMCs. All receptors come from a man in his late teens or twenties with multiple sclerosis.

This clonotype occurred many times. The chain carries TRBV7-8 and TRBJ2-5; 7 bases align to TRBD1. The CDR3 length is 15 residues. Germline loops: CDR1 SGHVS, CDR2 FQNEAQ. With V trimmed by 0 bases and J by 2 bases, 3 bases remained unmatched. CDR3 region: CASSLATGSQETQYF. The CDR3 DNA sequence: TGTGCCAGCAGCTTAGCGACAGGGAGTCAAGAGACCCAGTACTTC. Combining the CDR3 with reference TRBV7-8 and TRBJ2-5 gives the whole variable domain GAGVSQSPRYKVAKRGQDVALRCDPISGHVSLFWYQQALGQGPEFLTYFQNEAQLDKSGLPSDRFFAERPEGSVSTLKIQRTQQEDSAVYLCASSLATGSQETQYFGPGTRLLVL.

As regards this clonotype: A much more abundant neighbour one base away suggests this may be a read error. DNA for the CDR3: TGTGCCACGAAGGGACCAATTGACACCGGGGAGCTGTTTTTT. Translation: CATKGPIDTGELFF. This sequence joins TRBV10-3 and TRBJ2-2; either TRBD1 or TRBD2 may fit D (5 bases each). There are 14 residues in the CDR3. Per the germline V gene, CDR1 is ENHRY and CDR2 is SYGVKD. V lost 10 bases to trimming and J lost 3 bases, with 15 bases between them.

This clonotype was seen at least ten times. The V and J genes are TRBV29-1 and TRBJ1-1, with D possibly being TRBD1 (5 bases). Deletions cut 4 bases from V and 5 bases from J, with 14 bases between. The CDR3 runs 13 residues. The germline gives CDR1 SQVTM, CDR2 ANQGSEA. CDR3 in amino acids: CSVVSFRGTEAFF. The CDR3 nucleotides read TGCAGCGTTGTAAGCTTCCGGGGGACTGAAGCTTTCTTT.

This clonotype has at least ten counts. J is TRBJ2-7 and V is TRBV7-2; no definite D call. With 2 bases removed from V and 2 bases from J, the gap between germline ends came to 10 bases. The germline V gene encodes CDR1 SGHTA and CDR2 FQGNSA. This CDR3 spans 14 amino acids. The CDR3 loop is CASSLSSSTYEQYF. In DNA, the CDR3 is TGTGCCAGCAGCTTATCCTCCAGCACCTACGAGCAGTACTTC.

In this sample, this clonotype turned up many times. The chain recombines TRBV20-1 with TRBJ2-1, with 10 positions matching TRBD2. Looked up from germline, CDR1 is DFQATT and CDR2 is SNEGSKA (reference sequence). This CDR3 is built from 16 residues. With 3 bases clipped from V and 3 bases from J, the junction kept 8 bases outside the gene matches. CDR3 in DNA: TGCAGTGCTAGGGCTGGAGGGACTAGCGACTACAATGAGCAGTTCTTC. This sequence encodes CSARAGGTSDYNEQFF.